These T cell receptor beta chains were read from a single sample in a study of blood T cells in healthy people across ages. TCRdb re-derived calls from the 5' RACE reads in MiXCR, one entry per CDR3 protein. The sample carries approximately 810,000 distinct CDR3 sequences, about 37% recorded once. Sample: blood. The receptors derive from a man younger than 35 in good health. CDR3s leave out the opening cysteine and the closing phenylalanine or tryptophan. The order of the fields is D gene, J gene, V gene, CDR3 protein. A D gene is named only where the DNA matches it firmly.

NA,TRBJ1-4,TRBV7-9,ASSPSAGSGEKLF
TRBD1,TRBJ1-2,TRBV3-1,ASSQAAGGIYGYT
TRBD1,TRBJ2-1,TRBV20-1,SAPGTVSSYNEQF
TRBD1,TRBJ1-6,TRBV18,ASSPPGTGGNRSPLH
TRBD1,TRBJ2-1,TRBV5-4,ASSLGDRYNEQF
TRBD2,TRBJ2-5,TRBV6-1,ASSEEASGGADQY
TRBD1,TRBJ2-7,TRBV7-2,ASSYGQGSNEQY
NA,TRBJ1-1,TRBV7-2,ASSSRHDREAF
NA,TRBJ2-3,TRBV11-2,ASRSGTGSSLSLRSTDTQY
TRBD1,TRBJ1-2,TRBV5-6,ASSLGGGGQGNGYT
NA,TRBJ2-3,TRBV4-2,ASSQDRRDTQY
NA,TRBJ2-2,TRBV6-2/TRBV6-3,ASSYLLRTAGELF
NA,TRBJ2-5,TRBV20-1,SARDQGGQETQY
NA,TRBJ2-1,TRBV7-3,VSSLYSGTDEQF
NA,TRBJ1-4,TRBV13,ASSPVATNEKLF
NA,TRBJ2-1,TRBV3-1,ASSPGLVQTYNEQF
TRBD1,TRBJ2-5,TRBV6-1,ASSEAGQGIRETQY
TRBD1,TRBJ2-7,TRBV10-3,AISEPGTGGYEQY
NA,TRBJ2-6,TRBV28,ASSLWGGGDNVLT
NA,TRBJ2-2,TRBV6-2/TRBV6-3,ASSYQPPLGTPNTGELF
NA,TRBJ1-5,TRBV29-1,SVGVSGGNQPQH
NA,TRBJ1-5,TRBV20-1,SVGGGPGDHQPQH
TRBD2,TRBJ2-1,TRBV11-2,ASSSLGAGGYNEQF
NA,TRBJ1-2,TRBV6-2/TRBV6-3,ASSPTGLLSYT
NA,TRBJ1-4,TRBV12-3/TRBV12-4,ASSPDSSYGKLF
NA,TRBJ2-3,TRBV20-1,SAYPGGSTDTQY
NA,NA,TRBV9,ASRLILGGRSYNEQY
NA,TRBJ1-1,TRBV30,AWSVLGWTEAF
NA,TRBJ2-7,TRBV25-1,ASSGRRDARAYEQY
NA,TRBJ1-2,TRBV7-2,ASSLAILESGYT
NA,TRBJ1-6,TRBV10-3,AISESKGSYNSPLH